Below, 27 T cell receptor beta chains from the same sample are listed, as sequenced in a study of CD8+ T cells in alopecia areata. The sequencing template was cDNA reverse transcribed from extracted RNA. The table came from immunoSEQ multiplex PCR; TCRdb's copy has only in-frame clones and leaves some out. This sample has under 300,000 clones, with 50% to 75% found just once. Treatment indicated: oral pan-JAK inhibitor, 5-10 mg twice daily. Sequencing used CD4+ T cells sorted from blood, obtained at week 52, from a patient treated with tofacitinib. These receptor sequences come from a human donor with alopecia areata.

This rearrangement joins TRBV5-1 to TRBJ2-3; D may match TRBD1 or TRBD2 (5 bases each). Germline V gene sequence: CDR1 SGHRS, CDR2 YFSETQ. The length of the CDR3 is 14 residues. Trimming cost V 0 bases and J 3 bases, with 8 bases left between them. The CDR3 nucleotides read TGCGCCAGCAGCTTGGGGGGGTTTACAGATACGCAGTATTTT. Translation: CASSLGGFTDTQYF.

This rearrangement joins TRBV30 to TRBJ1-1, with a tentative D call TRBD1 (6 bases). Per the germline V gene, CDR1 is GTSNPN and CDR2 is SVGIG (reference sequence). CDR3 length equals 14 residues. The V and J ends lost 3 bases and 1 base respectively, with 12 bases between them. The CDR3 reads CAWRTSDRNTEAFF. CDR3 coding DNA: TGTGCCTGGAGGACCTCGGACAGGAACACTGAAGCTTTCTTT.

The V and J genes are TRBV4-2 and TRBJ1-6; 10 bases agree with TRBD1. This CDR3 is built from 17 residues. Germline CDR1 LGHNA, CDR2 YNFKEQ. J was trimmed by 7 bases and V by 1 base; bases with no gene match: 7. This CDR3 is CASSQGGGTGANSPLHF. CDR3 DNA: TGTGCCAGCAGCCAAGGGGGGGGGACAGGGGCCAATTCACCCCTCCACTTT.

The chain links TRBV30 to TRBJ1-6; D possibly corresponds to TRBD1 (5 bases). V was clipped by 2 bases and J by 10 bases, with 12 bases between them. This CDR3 is 13 amino acids long. Per the germline V gene, CDR1 is GTSNPN and CDR2 is SVGIG (reference sequence). The CDR3 loop reads CAWSSLGVSPLHF. In DNA form, the CDR3 reads TGTGCCTGGAGTAGTTTGGGGGTATCACCCCTCCACTTT.

V and J are TRBV29-1 and TRBJ2-3, with TRBD2 matching over 7 bases. This CDR3 is built from 14 residues. Trimming cost V 7 bases and J 2 bases; bases outside gene matches: 9. The germline CDR1 and CDR2 sequences are SQVTM and ANQGSEA. CDR3 DNA sequence: TGCAGCGCCGGACTGGGACTACCCACAGATACGCAGTATTTT. Encoded protein: CSAGLGLPTDTQYF.

This clone was picked up a small number of times. The chain joins TRBV4-1 to TRBJ2-3; 12 nucleotides align to TRBD2. CDR3 length equals 17 residues. The V segment lost 0 bases and the J segment 3 bases; nucleotides outside the gene matches: 4. Germline CDR1 reads MGHRA; CDR2 reads YSYEKL. The CDR3 DNA follows: TGCGCCAGCAGCCAAGAATTCGGACTAGCGGGGACAGATACGCAGTATTTT. It is translated as CASSQEFGLAGTDTQYF.

The rearrangement links TRBV30 to TRBJ2-3; D may match TRBD1 or TRBD2 (5 bases each). V lost 0 bases and J 5 bases, leaving 12 bases between the germline ends. Germline V gene sequence: CDR1 GTSNPN, CDR2 SVGIG (reference sequence). The CDR3 contains 14 residues. CDR3 in DNA: TGTGCCTGGAGTGTTGGGGGAGCGAAAGATACGCAGTATTTT. Its translation is CAWSVGGAKDTQYF.

The chain uses TRBV15 and TRBJ1-6, with 9 bases matching TRBD1. J lost 9 bases, V lost 3 bases, and 0 bases had no gene match. The CDR3 sequence is 13 residues long. Germline V gene data show CDR1 as LNHNV and CDR2 as YYDKDF (reference sequence). In DNA, the CDR3 is TGTGCCACCAGCAGGGACAGGGGTTCACCCCTCCACTTT. Residues: CATSRDRGSPLHF.

The V call is TRBV5-1, the J call TRBJ1-1; 9 bases match TRBD1. The ends lost 1 base at V and 4 bases at J; junction bases unmatched: 2. This CDR3 region has 14 residues. CDR1 and CDR2 (germline): SGHRS, YFSETQ. The CDR3, as DNA: TGCGCCAGCAGCTTGATGACAGGGGGCACTGAAGCTTTCTTT. This translates into CASSLMTGGTEAFF.

This clone occurred once. V usage is TRBV11-1 and J usage is TRBJ1-6, with no clear D. The CDR3 extends over 13 amino acids. CDR1 and CDR2 (germline): SGHAT, FQDESV (reference sequence). V lost 3 bases and J lost 9, with 9 bases in between. CDR3 region: CASSFFSSSPLHF. DNA for the CDR3: TGTGCCAGCAGCTTCTTCAGTAGTTCACCCCTCCACTTT.

Notes on this clone: This sample includes further DNA sequences coding for the same CDR3. The chain links TRBV29-1 to TRBJ2-5, with D tentatively TRBD2 (5 bases). CDR1 and CDR2 (germline): SQVTM, ANQGSEA. The CDR3 contains 12 residues. Trimming took 5 bases from V and 1 from J, leaving 8 bases between them. The CDR3 spells CSVREGQETQYF. As DNA, the CDR3 is TGCAGCGTTCGAGAGGGCCAAGAGACCCAGTACTTC.

The V call is TRBV7-9, the J call TRBJ1-1; a possible D gene is TRBD1 (6 bases). Trimming took 6 bases from V and 1 from J, leaving 15 bases between them. Germline V CDR1 and CDR2: SEHNR, FQNEAQ (reference sequence). This CDR3 comprises 15 residues. The CDR3 coding sequence is TGTGCCAGCAGGCAACGAGGACAGCAGAACACTGAAGCTTTCTTT. Its protein product is CASRQRGQQNTEAFF. The variable domain in full, with the rest retrieved from reference TRBV7-9 and TRBJ1-1, is DTGVSQNPRHKITKRGQNVTFRCDPISEHNRLYWYRQTLGQGPEFLTYFQNEAQLEKSRLLSDRFSAERPKGSFSTLEIQRTEQGDSAMYLCASRQRGQQNTEAFFGQGTRLTVV.

This chain joins TRBV6-6 and TRBJ2-7; 9 bases are a match to TRBD1. V shed 10 bases, J shed 6 bases, and the junction held 10 bases outside the gene matches. The CDR3 covers 13 residues. CDR1 MNHNY and CDR2 SVGAGI come from the germline V gene (reference sequence). CDR3 in DNA: TGTGCCACTTCCGGGACAGGGACTACCGAGCAGTACTTC. Protein: CATSGTGTTEQYF.

This clone was detected only a few times. The chain employs TRBV5-1 and TRBJ2-2; 10 nucleotides align to TRBD2. CDR3 length: 17 amino acids. Germline V gene data show CDR1 as SGHRS and CDR2 as YFSETQ. The ends lost 4 bases at V and 3 bases at J; junction bases unmatched: 9. CDR3 in DNA: TGCGCCAGCAGCCTGGTGGCTAGCGGGGGCGACACCGGGGAGCTGTTTTTT. The encoded protein is CASSLVASGGDTGELFF.

This clone was seen only once. The chain is built from TRBV5-1 and TRBJ2-1; D is possibly TRBD1 (6 bases). The CDR3 has 14 residues. Per the germline V gene, CDR1 is SGHRS and CDR2 is YFSETQ. Trimming took 4 bases from V and 5 from J, leaving 13 bases between them. CDR3 sequence: CASSPRTGNNEQFF. For the CDR3, the DNA is TGCGCCAGCAGCCCAAGAACAGGGAACAATGAGCAGTTCTTC.

The V call is TRBV30, the J call TRBJ1-5; D not resolved. Trimming cost V 0 bases and J 4 bases, with 13 bases left between them. The CDR3 sequence is 15 residues long. The V gene's germline CDR1 is GTSNPN and CDR2 SVGIG (reference sequence). CDR3: CAWSVPGRGNQPQHF. The CDR3 bases are TGTGCCTGGAGTGTTCCCGGGCGTGGTAATCAGCCCCAGCATTTT.

This chain joins TRBV27 and TRBJ2-1, with TRBD2 identical over 8 bases. There are 15 residues in the CDR3. V was pared by 0 bases and J by 10 bases, with 8 bases of the junction left unmatched. Germline loops: CDR1 MNHEY, CDR2 SMNVEV (reference sequence). The DNA of the CDR3 is TGTGCCAGCAGTTTATCGGTAGCGGGGACGGGCGAGCAGTTCTTC. Translation: CASSLSVAGTGEQFF.

J is TRBJ1-2 and V is TRBV27; the D gene is possibly TRBD1 (6 bases). CDR1 MNHEY and CDR2 SMNVEV come from the germline V gene (reference sequence). The CDR3 length is 13 residues. Between the trimmed V and J ends, which lost 5 bases and 8 bases, there was a span of 15 bases. CDR3 residues: CASSRPGGGGYTF. DNA for the CDR3: TGTGCCAGCAGTCGGCCGGGGGGCGGAGGCTACACCTTC.

The gene calls are TRBV15 and TRBJ1-4, with D unresolved. The germline V gene encodes CDR1 LNHNV and CDR2 YYDKDF (reference sequence). V lost 0 bases to trimming and J lost 16 bases, with 9 bases between them. The CDR3 is 11 residues long. In nucleotides, the CDR3 is TGTGCCACCAGCAGAGACGGATGGCAGTTTTTT. This gives the protein CATSRDGWQFF.

The chain couples TRBV13 to TRBJ2-4, with a possible D match to TRBD1 (5 bases). This CDR3 spans 14 amino acids. With 3 bases removed from V and 6 bases from J, the gap between germline ends came to 12 bases. Germline CDR1 reads PRHDT; CDR2 reads FYEKMQ (reference sequence). The chain's CDR3 is CASSLVQGGNIQYF. The CDR3 DNA sequence: TGTGCCAGCAGCTTGGTCCAGGGTGGAAACATTCAGTACTTC. The full variable domain, in which reference TRBV13 and TRBJ2-4 provide the parts outside the CDR3, is AAGVIQSPRHLIKEKRETATLKCYPIPRHDTVYWYQQGPGQDPQFLISFYEKMQSDKGSIPDRFSAQQFSDYHSELNMSSLELGDSALYFCASSLVQGGNIQYFGAGTRLSVL.

This clone has just a few counts. The chain combines TRBV5-4 with TRBJ2-2; a weak D match, TRBD2 (5 bases). Germline CDR1 SGHNT, CDR2 YYREEE (reference sequence). The CDR3 has 14 amino acids. The V gene lost 2 bases and the J gene lost 1 base, with 6 bases spanning the gap. CDR3 DNA sequence: TGTGCCAGCAGCTTCGGACTGAACACCGGGGAGCTGTTTTTT. Amino acid sequence: CASSFGLNTGELFF.

There are a few counts of this clone. Other DNA sequences in the same sample also yield this CDR3. This chain connects TRBV2 to TRBJ1-1, with D uncertain. The germline V and J ends were trimmed by 8 bases and 4 bases, with 5 bases remaining between them. The CDR3 runs 10 residues. Germline V lookup: CDR1 SNHLY, CDR2 FYNNEI. The CDR3 protein is CASRFTEAFF. CDR3 bases: TGTGCCAGCCGCTTCACTGAAGCTTTCTTT.

The V call is TRBV10-3, the J call TRBJ1-2; 9 bases are shared with TRBD1. Per germline, CDR1 ENHRY and CDR2 SYGVKD. V trimming: 4 bases; J trimming: 6 bases; junction bases outside the gene matches: 6. The CDR3 consists of 14 residues. CDR3 sequence (DNA): TGTGCCATCAGTGTTTTCGGACAGGGGAATGGCTACACCTTC. As protein: CAISVFGQGNGYTF.

The chain joins TRBV6-5 to TRBJ1-5; unclear D gene. From germline, CDR1 is MNHEY and CDR2 SVGAGI. V was trimmed by 0 bases and J by 0 bases, leaving 3 bases between them. This CDR3 has 14 residues. This CDR3 reads CASSYSGSNQPQHF. For the CDR3, the DNA is TGTGCCAGCAGTTACTCCGGTAGCAATCAGCCCCAGCATTTT.

The sample holds one count of this clone. The chain couples TRBV29-1 to TRBJ2-1; tentatively, D is TRBD2 (5 bases). The CDR3 runs to 14 residues. The V gene lost 4 bases and the J gene lost 4 bases, with 14 bases spanning the gap. Germline values: CDR1 SQVTM, CDR2 ANQGSEA. CDR3: CSVGEGLAYNEQFF. The CDR3 DNA reads as TGCAGCGTTGGCGAAGGACTGGCATACAATGAGCAGTTCTTC.

The chain carries TRBV4-3 and TRBJ2-5; TRBD1 agrees at 7 bases. In germline, CDR1 is LGHNA, CDR2 YSLEER. This CDR3 has 14 residues. Trimming at V came to 6 bases and at J to 3 bases, leaving 7 bases not matched to a gene. CDR3 region: CASSRTGDKETQYF. The CDR3 region has the DNA TGCGCCAGCAGTCGAACAGGGGATAAAGAGACCCAGTACTTC.

CDR3 sequence: CASSPGRASPLHF. DNA of the CDR3: TGTGCCAGCTCACCCGGCCGGGCTTCACCCCTCCACTTT. V and J are TRBV18 and TRBJ1-6; no definite D call. V shed 3 bases and J shed 9 bases, with 9 bases lying between them. The CDR3 covers 13 residues. Germline CDR1 is KGHSH and CDR2 is LQKENI.